This entry lists 8 T cell receptor beta chains sequenced from one sample in a study of CD8+ T cells in alopecia areata. Stated treatment: oral pan-JAK inhibitor, 5-10 mg twice daily. Extracted RNA was reverse transcribed, and the resulting cDNA served as sequencing template. The repertoire was sequenced with immunoSEQ multiplex PCR; TCRdb's copy has only in-frame clones and lacks some. The table lists roughly 190,000 clones, roughly three fifths of them singletons. The specimen comprised CD4+ T cells sorted from blood, sampled at week 4, from a patient treated with tofacitinib. The source of these receptors is a human donor with alopecia areata.

This clone appeared once. The genes are TRBV30 and TRBJ1-3; no firm D call. Germline CDR1 is GTSNPN and CDR2 is SVGIG (reference sequence). V was shortened by 4 bases and J by 1 base, with 8 bases between the two germline ends. The CDR3 spans 13 residues. This chain's CDR3 is CAWTKVSGNTIYF. Here the CDR3 DNA reads TGTGCCTGGACTAAGGTATCTGGAAACACCATATATTTT. Full variable domain (missing parts from reference TRBV30 and TRBJ1-3): SQTIHQWPATLVQPVGSPLSLECTVEGTSNPNLYWYRQAAGRGLQLLFYSVGIGQISSEVPQNLSASRPQDRQFILSSKKLLLSDSGFYLCAWTKVSGNTIYFGEGSWLTVV.

This chain joins TRBV29-1 and TRBJ1-2, with no clear D. This CDR3 contains 11 residues. V was shortened by 4 bases and J by 0 bases, with 3 bases between the two germline ends. Germline V gives CDR1 SQVTM, CDR2 ANQGSEA. CDR3 protein: CSVAANYGYTF. The CDR3 nucleotides read TGCAGCGTTGCTGCTAACTATGGCTACACCTTC.

This rearrangement joins TRBV7-8 to TRBJ1-1; D is possibly TRBD1 (6 bases). The CDR3 runs 13 residues. Germline-derived CDR1 and CDR2 are SGHVS and FQNEAQ. Trimming removed 5 bases from V and 10 bases from J, with 17 bases in between. The CDR3 here is CASSPDGTIRAFF. The CDR3 bases are TGTGCCAGCAGCCCGGATGGGACAATAAGAGCTTTCTTT.

The chain joins TRBV7-2 to TRBJ2-1, with no clear D. Germline values: CDR1 SGHTA, CDR2 FQGNSA. The length of the CDR3 is 12 residues. Between the trimmed V and J ends, which lost 5 bases and 4 bases, there was a span of 6 bases. The CDR3 sequence: CASSQVYNEQFF. The CDR3 coding sequence is TGTGCCAGCAGCCAGGTATACAATGAGCAGTTCTTC.

Points on this clone: The same CDR3 arises from other DNA sequences in this sample as well. The chain carries TRBV30 and TRBJ2-5; D is unclear. V shed 2 bases and J shed 5 bases, with 3 bases lying between them. The CDR3 runs 10 residues. CDR1 and CDR2 (germline): GTSNPN, SVGIG (reference sequence). The chain's CDR3 is CAWSRETQYF. The CDR3 coding sequence is TGTGCCTGGAGTCGGGAGACCCAGTACTTC.

The table lists this clone with a count of one. CDR3 nucleotide sequence: TGTGCCAGCAGTTACGGGACATTATCCTACGAGCAGTACTTC. This translates into CASSYGTLSYEQYF. This rearrangement joins TRBV6-5 to TRBJ2-7; possibly TRBD1 for D (6 bases). Germline CDR1 is MNHEY and CDR2 is SVGAGI. Trimming took off 2 bases at V and 1 base at J, with 9 bases between the two ends. The CDR3 spans 14 residues.

This clone was observed a few times. The rearrangement links TRBV6-1 to TRBJ2-7; either TRBD1 or TRBD2 may fit D (5 bases each). Trimming removed 8 bases at V and 0 bases at J, with 17 bases between. CDR1 and CDR2 (germline): MNHNS, SASEGT. The CDR3 contains 15 residues. Written as DNA, the CDR3 is TGTGCCAGCGCCAGGGAGTCGGCGAGCTCCTACGAGCAGTACTTC. Translation gives CASARESASSYEQYF.

This clone was seen only a few times. J is TRBJ2-3 and V is TRBV29-1, with D perhaps TRBD2 (5 bases). Germline CDR1 reads SQVTM; CDR2 reads ANQGSEA. V shed 8 bases and J shed 2 bases, with 26 bases lying between them. The CDR3 extends over 17 amino acids. The CDR3 loop is CSTLRAPGLRYTDTQYF. In nucleotides, the CDR3 is TGCAGCACCCTCCGGGCCCCGGGGTTGAGATACACAGATACGCAGTATTTT.